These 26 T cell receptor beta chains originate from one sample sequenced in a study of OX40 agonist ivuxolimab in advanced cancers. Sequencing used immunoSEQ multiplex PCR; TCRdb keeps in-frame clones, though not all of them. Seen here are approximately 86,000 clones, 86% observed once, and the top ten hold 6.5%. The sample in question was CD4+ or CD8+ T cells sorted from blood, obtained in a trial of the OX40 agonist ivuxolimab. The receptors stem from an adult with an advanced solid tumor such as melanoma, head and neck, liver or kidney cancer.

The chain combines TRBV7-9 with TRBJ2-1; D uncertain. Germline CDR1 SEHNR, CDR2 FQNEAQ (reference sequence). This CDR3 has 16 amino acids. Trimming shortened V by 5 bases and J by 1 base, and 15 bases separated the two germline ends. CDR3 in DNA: TGTGCCAGCAGCCGAATAATCGGCGGATCCTACAATGAGCAGTTCTTC. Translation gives CASSRIIGGSYNEQFF.

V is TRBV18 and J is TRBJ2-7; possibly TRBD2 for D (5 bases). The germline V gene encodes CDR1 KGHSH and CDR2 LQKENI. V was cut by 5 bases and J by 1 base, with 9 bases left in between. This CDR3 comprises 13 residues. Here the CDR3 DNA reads TGTGCCAGCTCAGAGACTACTTCCTACGAGCAGTACTTC. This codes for CASSETTSYEQYF.

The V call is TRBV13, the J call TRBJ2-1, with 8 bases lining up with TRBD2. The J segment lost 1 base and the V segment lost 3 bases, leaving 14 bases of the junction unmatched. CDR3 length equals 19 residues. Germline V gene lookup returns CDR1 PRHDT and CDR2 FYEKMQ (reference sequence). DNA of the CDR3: TGTGCCAGCAGCTTTTGGCGGGGGGCCAATGTCTTGTCCTACAATGAGCAGTTCTTC. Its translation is CASSFWRGANVLSYNEQFF.

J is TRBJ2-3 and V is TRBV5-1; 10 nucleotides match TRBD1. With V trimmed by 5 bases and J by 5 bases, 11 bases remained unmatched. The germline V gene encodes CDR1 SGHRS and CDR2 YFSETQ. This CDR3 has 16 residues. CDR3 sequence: CASSYHGTGVGDTQYF. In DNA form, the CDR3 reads TGCGCCAGCAGTTATCACGGGACAGGGGTGGGAGATACGCAGTATTTT.

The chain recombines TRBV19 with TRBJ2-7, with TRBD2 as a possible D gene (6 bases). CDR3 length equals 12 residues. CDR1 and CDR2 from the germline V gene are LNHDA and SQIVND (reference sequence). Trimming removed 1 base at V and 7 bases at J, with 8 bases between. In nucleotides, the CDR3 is TGTGCCAGTAGTATAGGGGCGGGAGAGCAGTACTTC. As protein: CASSIGAGEQYF.

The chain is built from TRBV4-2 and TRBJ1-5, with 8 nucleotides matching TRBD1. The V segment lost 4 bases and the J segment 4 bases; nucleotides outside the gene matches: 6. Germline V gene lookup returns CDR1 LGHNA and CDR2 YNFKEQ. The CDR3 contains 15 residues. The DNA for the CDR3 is TGTGCCAGCAGCCGCAACGGACAGGGTAATCAGCCCCAGCATTTT. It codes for CASSRNGQGNQPQHF.

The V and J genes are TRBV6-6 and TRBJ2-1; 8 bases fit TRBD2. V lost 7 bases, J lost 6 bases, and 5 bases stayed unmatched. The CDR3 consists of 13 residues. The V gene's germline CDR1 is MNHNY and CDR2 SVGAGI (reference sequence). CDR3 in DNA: TGTGCCAGCACCCTTAGCGGGACCAATGAGCAGTTCTTC. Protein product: CASTLSGTNEQFF.

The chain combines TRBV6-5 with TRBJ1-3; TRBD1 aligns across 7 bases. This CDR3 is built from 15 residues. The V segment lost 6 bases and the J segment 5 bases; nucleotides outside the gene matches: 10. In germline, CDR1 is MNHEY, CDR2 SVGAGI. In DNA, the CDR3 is TGTGCCAGCAGAGATTCCGGGACAGAAAGAAACACCATATATTTT. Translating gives CASRDSGTERNTIYF.

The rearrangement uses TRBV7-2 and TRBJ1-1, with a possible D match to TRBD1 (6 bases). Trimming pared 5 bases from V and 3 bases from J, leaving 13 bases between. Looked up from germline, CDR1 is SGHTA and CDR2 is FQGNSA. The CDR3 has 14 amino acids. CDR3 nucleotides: TGTGCCAGCAGCAACAGGGCGGGCTACACTGAAGCTTTCTTT. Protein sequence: CASSNRAGYTEAFF.

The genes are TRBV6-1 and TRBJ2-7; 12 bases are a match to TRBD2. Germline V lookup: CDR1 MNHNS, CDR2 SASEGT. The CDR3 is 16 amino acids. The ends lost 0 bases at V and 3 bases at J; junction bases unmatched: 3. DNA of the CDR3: TGTGCCAGCAGTGAAGCCCCACTAGCGGGGGGCTACGAGCAGTACTTC. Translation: CASSEAPLAGGYEQYF.

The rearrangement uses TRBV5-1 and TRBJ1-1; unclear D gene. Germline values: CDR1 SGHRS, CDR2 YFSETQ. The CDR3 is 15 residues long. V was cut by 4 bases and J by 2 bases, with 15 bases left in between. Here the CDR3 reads CASSQVGGSNTEAFF. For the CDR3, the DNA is TGCGCCAGCAGCCAGGTAGGTGGCTCCAACACTGAAGCTTTCTTT. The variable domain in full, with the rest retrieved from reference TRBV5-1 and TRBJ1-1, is KAGVTQTPRYLIKTRGQQVTLSCSPISGHRSVSWYQQTPGQGLQFLFEYFSETQRNKGNFPGRFSGRQFSNSRSEMNVSTLELGDSALYLCASSQVGGSNTEAFFGQGTRLTVV.

The CDR3 nucleotides read TGTGCCAGCAGTACCGGGACTAACACCGGGGAGCTGTTTTTT. As protein: CASSTGTNTGELFF. The V call is TRBV6-5, the J call TRBJ2-2; D perhaps matches TRBD2 (6 bases). V dropped 5 bases and J dropped 2 bases, with 9 bases sitting between them. The CDR3 totals 14 residues. The germline V gene has CDR1 MNHEY and CDR2 SVGAGI.

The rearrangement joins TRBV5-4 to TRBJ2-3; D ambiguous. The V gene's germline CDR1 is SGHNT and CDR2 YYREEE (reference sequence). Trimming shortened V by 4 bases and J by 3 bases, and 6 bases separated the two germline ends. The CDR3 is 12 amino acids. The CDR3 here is CASSPGTDTQYF. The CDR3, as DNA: TGTGCCAGCAGCCCCGGGACAGATACGCAGTATTTT.

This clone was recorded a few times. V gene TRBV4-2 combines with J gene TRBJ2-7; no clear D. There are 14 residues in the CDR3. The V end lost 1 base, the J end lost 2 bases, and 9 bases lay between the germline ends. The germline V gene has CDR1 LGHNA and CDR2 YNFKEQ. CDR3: CASSQVRAPYEQYF. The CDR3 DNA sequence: TGTGCCAGCAGCCAAGTAAGGGCTCCCTACGAGCAGTACTTC.

CDR3 residues: CAWSRDSVETQYF. CDR3 nucleotide sequence: TGTGCCTGGAGCAGGGATAGTGTAGAGACCCAGTACTTC. The chain employs TRBV30 and TRBJ2-5; possible D gene TRBD1, 5 bases. V was shortened by 3 bases and J by 4 bases, with 12 bases between the two germline ends. The CDR3 consists of 13 residues. Germline V lookup: CDR1 GTSNPN, CDR2 SVGIG (reference sequence).

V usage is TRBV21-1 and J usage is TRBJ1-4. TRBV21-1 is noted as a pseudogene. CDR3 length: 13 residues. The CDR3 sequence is CASSIQLKRGLFF. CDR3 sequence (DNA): TGTGCCAGCAGCATCCAATTAAAACGGGGACTGTTTTTT.

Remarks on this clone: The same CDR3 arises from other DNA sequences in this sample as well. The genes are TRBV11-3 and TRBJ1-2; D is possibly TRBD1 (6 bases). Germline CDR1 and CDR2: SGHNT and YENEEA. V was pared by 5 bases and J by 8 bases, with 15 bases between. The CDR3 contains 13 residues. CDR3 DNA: TGTGCCAGCAGCCTTCAGGGGAATCGGGGCTACACCTTC. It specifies CASSLQGNRGYTF.

The CDR3 DNA reads TGTGCCAGCAGCACCGGTGGGTCCGGGGAGCTGTTTTTT. Translation: CASSTGGSGELFF. V is TRBV7-9 and J is TRBJ2-2; D is unresolved. The CDR3 loop spans 13 amino acids. Germline CDR1 is SEHNR and CDR2 is FQNEAQ (reference sequence). V dropped 5 bases and J dropped 6 bases, with 10 bases sitting between them.

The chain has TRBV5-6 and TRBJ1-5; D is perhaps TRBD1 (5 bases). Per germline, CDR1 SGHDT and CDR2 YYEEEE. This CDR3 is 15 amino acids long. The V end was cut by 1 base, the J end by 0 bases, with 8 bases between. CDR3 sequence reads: CASSLWGSSNQPQHF. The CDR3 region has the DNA TGTGCCAGCAGCTTGTGGGGGTCTAGCAATCAGCCCCAGCATTTT.

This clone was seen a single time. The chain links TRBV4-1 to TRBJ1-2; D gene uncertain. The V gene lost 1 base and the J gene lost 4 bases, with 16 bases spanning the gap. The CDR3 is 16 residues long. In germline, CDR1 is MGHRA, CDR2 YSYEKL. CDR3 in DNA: TGCGCCAGCAGCCAAGTTAAGGACGGCCCCTTCTATGGCTACACCTTC. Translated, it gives CASSQVKDGPFYGYTF.

CDR3 amino acids: CASSYSTGVNTEAFF. CDR3 nucleotides: TGTGCCAGCAGCTATTCGACAGGAGTGAACACTGAAGCTTTCTTT. The gene calls are TRBV7-9 and TRBJ1-1; TRBD1 is a possible D gene (6 bases). Germline assignment: CDR1 SEHNR and CDR2 FQNEAQ (reference sequence). The CDR3 runs 15 residues. The V gene lost 4 bases and the J gene lost 0 bases, with 12 bases spanning the gap. Together with reference TRBV7-9 and TRBJ1-1, the CDR3 gives the full variable domain: DTGVSQNPRHKITKRGQNVTFRCDPISEHNRLYWYRQTLGQGPEFLTYFQNEAQLEKSRLLSDRFSAERPKGSFSTLEIQRTEQGDSAMYLCASSYSTGVNTEAFFGQGTRLTVV.

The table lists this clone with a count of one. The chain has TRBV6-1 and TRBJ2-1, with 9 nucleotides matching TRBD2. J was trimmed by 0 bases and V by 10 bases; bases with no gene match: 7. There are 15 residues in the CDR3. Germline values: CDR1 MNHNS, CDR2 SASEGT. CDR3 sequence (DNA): TGTGCCACGACTAGCGGTGACAGCTCCTACAATGAGCAGTTCTTC. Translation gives CATTSGDSSYNEQFF.

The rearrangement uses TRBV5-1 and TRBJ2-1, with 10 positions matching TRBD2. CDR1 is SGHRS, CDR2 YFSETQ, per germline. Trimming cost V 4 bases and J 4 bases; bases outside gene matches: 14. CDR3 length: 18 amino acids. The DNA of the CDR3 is TGCGCCAGCAGCGGTATCGGGACTAGCGATTGGATGTACAATGAGCAGTTCTTC. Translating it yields CASSGIGTSDWMYNEQFF.

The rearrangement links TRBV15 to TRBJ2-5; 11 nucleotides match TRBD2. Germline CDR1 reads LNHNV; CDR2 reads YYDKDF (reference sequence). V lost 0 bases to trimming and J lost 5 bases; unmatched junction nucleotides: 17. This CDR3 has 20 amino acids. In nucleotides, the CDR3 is TGTGCCACCAGCAGAGATCTGAGGGTAGCGGGAGGGCCGATCGGGGAGACCCAGTACTTC. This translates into CATSRDLRVAGGPIGETQYF.

CDR3: CASSPNSYEQYF. Here the CDR3 DNA reads TGTGCCAGCAGTCCGAACTCCTACGAGCAGTACTTC. The chain joins TRBV2 to TRBJ2-7; D is unresolved. V was shortened by 5 bases and J by 0 bases, with 5 bases between the two germline ends. This CDR3 comprises 12 residues. Germline CDR1 SNHLY, CDR2 FYNNEI.

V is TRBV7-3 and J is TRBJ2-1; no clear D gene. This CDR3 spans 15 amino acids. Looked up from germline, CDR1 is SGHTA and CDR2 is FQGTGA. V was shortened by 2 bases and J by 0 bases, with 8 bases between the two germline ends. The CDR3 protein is CASSLGPSSYNEQFF. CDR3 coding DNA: TGTGCCAGCAGCTTAGGACCTAGCTCCTACAATGAGCAGTTCTTC.